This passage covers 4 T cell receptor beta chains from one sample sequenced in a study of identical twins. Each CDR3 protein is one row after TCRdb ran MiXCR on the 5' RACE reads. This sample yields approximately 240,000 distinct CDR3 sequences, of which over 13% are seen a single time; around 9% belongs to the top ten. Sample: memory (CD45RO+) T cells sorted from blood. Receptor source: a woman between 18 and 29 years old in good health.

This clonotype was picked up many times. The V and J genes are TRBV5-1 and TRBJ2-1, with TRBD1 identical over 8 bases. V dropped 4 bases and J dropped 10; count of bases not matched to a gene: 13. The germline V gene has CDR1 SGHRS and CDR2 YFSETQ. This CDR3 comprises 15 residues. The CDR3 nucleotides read TGCGCCAGCAGCATCAATGGACAGGGTCCTAGGGAGCAGTTCTTC. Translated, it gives CASSINGQGPREQFF.

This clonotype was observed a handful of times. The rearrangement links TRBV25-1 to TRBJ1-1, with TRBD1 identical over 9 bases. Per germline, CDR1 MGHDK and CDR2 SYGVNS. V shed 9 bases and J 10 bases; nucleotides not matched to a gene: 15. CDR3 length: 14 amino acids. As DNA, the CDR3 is TGTGCCAGTACCCCTCCCGGGACAGGGCGAGGAGCTTTCTTT. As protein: CASTPPGTGRGAFF.

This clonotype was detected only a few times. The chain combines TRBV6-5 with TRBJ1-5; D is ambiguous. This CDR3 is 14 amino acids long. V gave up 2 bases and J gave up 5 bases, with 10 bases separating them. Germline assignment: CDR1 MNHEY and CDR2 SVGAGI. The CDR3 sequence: CASSYRRNDQPQHF. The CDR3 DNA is TGTGCCAGCAGTTACCGGCGCAACGATCAGCCCCAGCATTTT.

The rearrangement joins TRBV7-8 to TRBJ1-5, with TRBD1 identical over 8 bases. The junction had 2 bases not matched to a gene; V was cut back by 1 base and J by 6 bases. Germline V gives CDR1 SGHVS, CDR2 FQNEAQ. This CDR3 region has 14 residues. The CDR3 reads CASSLGQGSQPQHF. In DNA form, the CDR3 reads TGTGCCAGCAGCTTAGGACAGGGGAGTCAGCCCCAGCATTTT.